Listed below are T cell receptor beta chains from one sample, sequenced in a study of metastatic and nonmetastatic thyroid tumors. Using MiXCR, TCRdb re-called clones from the PCR reads. The sample holds roughly 8,400 clones, over 25% seen once. Sequenced material: tumor tissue. The receptors here all came from a female donor with papillary thyroid cancer or a benign thyroid nodule (not recorded which). Some clones in this sample may be carry-over from other donors' samples. The CDR3 runs from the conserved cysteine through the conserved F or W. A D gene is named only where the DNA matches it firmly. Size is stated for part of the rows, as once, few or many counts, or as a class when the clone is expanded.

j_call,clone_size,d_call,v_call,cdr3_aa,cdr3_nt
TRBJ2-2,large,NA,TRBV6-2/TRBV6-3,CASSPQGRRTGELFF,TGTGCCAGCAGCCCCCAGGGTAGGCGCACCGGGGAGCTGTTTTTT
TRBJ2-1,medium-sized,NA,TRBV20-1,CSARRTGSYNEQFF,TGCAGTGCTAGGCGTACAGGGTCGTACAATGAGCAGTTCTTC
TRBJ1-2,medium-sized,NA,TRBV6-5,CASSYFSASANYGYTF,TGTGCCAGCAGTTACTTCTCCGCATCTGCTAACTATGGCTACACCTTC
TRBJ2-7,NA,NA,TRBV3-1,CASSQGTPGWYEQYF,TGTGCCAGCAGCCAAGGAACCCCAGGGTGGTACGAGCAGTACTTC
TRBJ2-2,NA,TRBD1,TRBV20-1,CSASGQGASAGELFF,TGCAGTGCTAGCGGACAGGGGGCGAGTGCCGGGGAGCTGTTTTTT
TRBJ1-2,NA,NA,TRBV19,CASSIWGSNYGYTF,TGTGCCAGTAGTATTTGGGGGTCCAACTATGGCTACACCTTC
TRBJ1-1,NA,TRBD1,TRBV20-1,CSASLPGGYTEAFF,TGCAGTGCCTCCCTTCCAGGGGGCTACACTGAAGCTTTCTTT
TRBJ2-1,NA,NA,TRBV29-1,CSVHGLWGLSYNEQFF,TGCAGCGTTCATGGGTTATGGGGGTTATCCTACAATGAGCAGTTCTTC
TRBJ2-2,NA,TRBD1,TRBV6-1,CASNRDRVDITGELFF,TGTGCCAGCAATCGGGACAGGGTGGATATCACCGGGGAGCTGTTTTTT
TRBJ2-5,NA,TRBD1,TRBV5-1,CASSQGGRAKGETQYF,TGCGCCAGCAGCCAAGGGGGCAGGGCCAAGGGGGAGACCCAGTACTTC
TRBJ2-2,once,NA,TRBV6-5,CASSYSEWWAGTGELFF,TGTGCCAGCAGTTACTCGGAGTGGTGGGCAGGGACCGGGGAGCTGTTTTTT
TRBJ1-6,once,NA,TRBV11-1,CASSGNREWNNSPLHF,TGTGCCAGCAGCGGAAACAGGGAGTGGAATAATTCACCCCTCCACTTT
TRBJ1-1,NA,NA,TRBV6-1,CASSVQSGRAEAFF,TGTGCCAGCAGTGTTCAATCCGGTCGGGCTGAAGCTTTCTTT
TRBJ1-1,few,NA,TRBV20-1,CSARTIGGPEAFF,TGCAGTGCTAGAACTATCGGGGGGCCTGAAGCTTTCTTT
TRBJ1-5,many,NA,TRBV28,CASSPRDDINQPQHF,TGTGCCAGCAGTCCCAGGGATGATATTAATCAGCCCCAGCATTTT
TRBJ2-3,NA,NA,TRBV6-5,CASSYPPWGGHTDTQYF,TGTGCCAGCAGTTACCCACCGTGGGGGGGGCACACAGATACGCAGTATTTT
TRBJ2-7,many,TRBD2,TRBV28,CASRRGTGPYEQYF,TGTGCCAGCAGGCGGGGGACGGGCCCCTACGAGCAGTACTTC
TRBJ2-2,many,TRBD1,TRBV25-1,CASSERQGAGGELFF,TGTGCCAGCAGTGAACGACAGGGGGCGGGCGGGGAGCTGTTTTTT
TRBJ2-7,NA,NA,TRBV12-3/TRBV12-4,CASSWALSYEQYF,TGTGCCAGCAGTTGGGCCTTATCCTACGAGCAGTACTTC
TRBJ2-3,NA,TRBD2,TRBV7-3,CASGLRGAPGLAGVDAQYF,TGTGCCAGCGGCTTAAGGGGGGCCCCGGGACTAGCGGGAGTAGATGCGCAGTATTTT
TRBJ2-2,NA,TRBD2,TRBV2,CASSSGRVSGELFF,TGTGCCAGCAGTAGCGGGAGGGTCTCCGGGGAGCTGTTTTTT
TRBJ1-6,few,NA,TRBV20-1,CSARVSGMGSYNSPLHF,TGCAGTGCTAGAGTCTCGGGGATGGGCTCCTATAATTCACCCCTCCACTTT
TRBJ2-3,NA,TRBD2,TRBV11-2,CASSLRSGGRTDTQYF,TGTGCCAGCAGCTTAAGGAGCGGGGGCCGCACAGATACGCAGTATTTT
TRBJ1-1,medium-sized,NA,TRBV6-1,CASSYAERGRWDTEAFF,TGTGCCAGCAGCTATGCCGAGAGGGGAAGGTGGGACACTGAAGCTTTCTTT
TRBJ1-4,NA,NA,TRBV5-8,CASSRDNAMGNEKLFF,TGTGCCAGCAGCCGGGACAATGCCATGGGAAATGAAAAACTGTTTTTT
TRBJ2-7,NA,NA,TRBV11-2,CASSLDRVGALSYEQYF,TGTGCCAGCAGCTTAGATCGGGTTGGGGCGCTGAGCTACGAGCAGTACTTC
TRBJ1-5,NA,NA,TRBV24-1,CATSGAGFSQPQHF,TGTGCCACCAGTGGGGCGGGGTTCAGTCAGCCCCAGCATTTT
TRBJ2-3,NA,TRBD1,TRBV11-3,CASSFGTGSTDTQYF,TGTGCCAGCAGCTTCGGGACAGGGAGCACAGATACGCAGTATTTT
TRBJ2-7,NA,TRBD2,TRBV5-1,CASSDSGLALSYEQYF,TGCGCCAGCAGCGATTCCGGACTAGCGCTATCCTACGAGCAGTACTTC
TRBJ2-2,NA,NA,TRBV12-3/TRBV12-4,CASTLSNTGELFF,TGTGCCAGCACTTTATCGAACACCGGGGAGCTGTTTTTT
TRBJ2-2,medium-sized,TRBD2,TRBV5-6,CASSLAGTSDSGELFF,TGTGCCAGCAGCTTGGCCGGGACTAGCGATTCCGGGGAGCTGTTTTTT
TRBJ2-1,NA,NA,TRBV2,CASSVGGDEQFF,TGTGCCAGCAGTGTAGGTGGCGATGAGCAGTTCTTC
TRBJ1-4,NA,NA,TRBV9,CASSVAGRGDEKLFF,TGTGCCAGCAGCGTAGCGGGCAGGGGTGATGAAAAACTGTTTTTT
TRBJ2-7,few,TRBD1,TRBV28,CASSLRDRGRRGDF,TGTGCCAGCAGTTTACGGGACAGGGGGCGGAGGGGGGACTTC
TRBJ2-7,NA,NA,TRBV6-1,CASSEAGEGYEQYF,TGTGCCAGCAGTGAGGCGGGCGAGGGCTACGAGCAGTACTTC
TRBJ2-1,few,TRBD2,TRBV27,CASSSGTSGIYNEQFF,TGTGCCAGCAGTTCGGGGACTAGCGGGATTTACAATGAGCAGTTCTTC
TRBJ2-7,large,TRBD1,TRBV11-2,CASSLDTGGTYEQYF,TGTGCCAGCAGCTTAGATACAGGGGGGACCTACGAGCAGTACTTC
TRBJ2-6,NA,NA,TRBV6-2/TRBV6-3,CASSLPGGQPRSGANVLTF,TGTGCCAGCAGTCTTCCGGGGGGACAACCCCGGTCTGGGGCCAACGTCCTGACTTTC
TRBJ2-7,medium-sized,TRBD1,TRBV19,CASSIGQGGYEQYF,TGTGCCAGTAGTATAGGACAGGGGGGCTACGAGCAGTACTTC
TRBJ2-7,NA,TRBD1,TRBV11-2,CASSLDLGTEFYEQYF,TGTGCCAGCAGCTTAGATCTGGGGACAGAGTTCTACGAGCAGTACTTC
TRBJ2-1,NA,TRBD1,TRBV7-6,CASSLVTGAHEQFF,TGTGCCAGCAGCTTAGTGACAGGGGCTCATGAGCAGTTCTTC
TRBJ2-5,few,NA,TRBV12-3/TRBV12-4,CASSPGVGGETQYF,TGTGCCAGCAGCCCAGGTGTGGGTGGGGAGACCCAGTACTTC
TRBJ1-1,NA,NA,TRBV6-5,CASSDSGTHTEAFF,TGTGCCAGCAGTGACTCCGGGACTCACACTGAAGCTTTCTTT
TRBJ2-1,NA,NA,TRBV12-3/TRBV12-4,CASSLRETLLRNEQFF,TGTGCCAGCAGTTTACGCGAGACCCTCCTGAGGAATGAGCAGTTCTTC
TRBJ2-7,medium-sized,NA,TRBV6-1,CASTGGDPYEQYF,TGTGCCAGCACCGGCGGGGATCCCTACGAGCAGTACTTC
TRBJ1-1,NA,NA,TRBV5-1,CASSLRVPNTEAFF,TGCGCCAGCAGCTTGCGGGTTCCGAACACTGAAGCTTTCTTT
TRBJ1-6,NA,NA,TRBV11-2,CASSLGQARRPLHF,TGTGCCAGCAGCTTAGGGCAGGCACGGCGTCCCCTCCACTTT
TRBJ1-2,NA,NA,TRBV27,CASSDSGYGYTF,TGTGCCAGCAGTGACAGTGGCTATGGCTACACCTTC
TRBJ2-7,few,NA,TRBV6-1,CASRRSGSSYEQYF,TGTGCCAGCAGGAGAAGTGGTAGCTCCTACGAGCAGTACTTC
TRBJ2-2,large,TRBD2,TRBV4-1,CASSQYLGGGNTGELFF,TGCGCCAGCAGCCAATACTTGGGCGGGGGAAACACCGGGGAGCTGTTTTTT
TRBJ1-1,NA,NA,TRBV3-1,CASSQGGTEAFF,TGTGCCAGCAGCCAAGGGGGCACTGAAGCTTTCTTT
TRBJ1-2,NA,NA,TRBV3-1,CASTEGGIGYTF,TGTGCCAGCACGGAGGGGGGGATCGGCTACACCTTC
TRBJ1-6,many,TRBD1,TRBV28,CASSSRQGVFNSPLHF,TGTGCCAGCAGTTCACGCCAGGGGGTGTTTAATTCACCCCTCCACTTT
TRBJ1-4,medium-sized,NA,TRBV30,CAWSVLPRRANEKLFF,TGTGCCTGGAGTGTACTGCCCCGACGGGCAAATGAAAAACTGTTTTTT
TRBJ1-2,NA,NA,TRBV19,CASRKGGSLGYTF,TGTGCCAGTAGGAAAGGGGGGAGTCTCGGCTACACCTTC
TRBJ2-7,few,TRBD1,TRBV6-1,CASSSPYGQGFYEQYF,TGTGCCAGCAGTTCGCCCTACGGACAGGGTTTCTACGAGCAGTACTTC
TRBJ2-1,few,TRBD1,TRBV25-1,CASSDNDRGPYNEQFF,TGTGCCAGCAGTGATAACGACAGGGGGCCCTACAATGAGCAGTTCTTC
TRBJ1-4,medium-sized,TRBD1,TRBV20-1,CSARPTGDSGNEKLFF,TGCAGTGCTAGACCCACTGGGGACAGCGGTAATGAAAAACTGTTTTTT
TRBJ2-7,NA,NA,TRBV27,CASSPYSGRSEQYF,TGTGCCAGCAGTCCGTACTCGGGGAGAAGTGAGCAGTACTTC